The 30 T cell receptor beta chains in this list originate from one sample, sequenced in a study of T cell responses to AZD1222 COVID-19 vaccine. Clones were sequenced by immunoSEQ multiplex PCR, and TCRdb holds only the in-frame ones, with some missing. The sample has more than 140,000 clones, over 90% seen once. Specimen: peripheral blood, collected on day 0 of MenACWY control vaccination. The receptors were gathered from an adult in good health.

This rearrangement joins TRBV27 to TRBJ1-2; maybe TRBD1 (5 bases). Germline lookup yields CDR1 MNHEY and CDR2 SMNVEV (reference sequence). The CDR3 is 15 amino acids. V was shortened by 3 bases and J by 1 base, with 12 bases between the two germline ends. CDR3 residues: CASSFGDRINYGYTF. The DNA for the CDR3 is TGTGCCAGCAGTTTTGGGGACCGTATTAACTATGGCTACACCTTC.

The chain is built from TRBV9 and TRBJ2-1, with D possibly being TRBD2 (6 bases). The CDR3 has 16 amino acids. V shed 1 base and J shed 4 bases, with 15 bases lying between them. In germline, CDR1 is SGDLS, CDR2 YYNGEE. CDR3 loop: CASSVSGPAPYNEQFF. CDR3 nucleotide sequence: TGTGCCAGCAGCGTAAGCGGGCCGGCCCCTTACAATGAGCAGTTCTTC.

This chain connects TRBV13 to TRBJ2-2; D may be TRBD2 (6 bases). The germline V and J ends were trimmed by 5 bases and 1 base, with 17 bases remaining between them. CDR3 length: 17 amino acids. Germline V gives CDR1 PRHDT, CDR2 FYEKMQ (reference sequence). As DNA, the CDR3 is TGTGCCAGCAGCCCTCGCGGTTGGCGGGAGAACACCGGGGAGCTGTTTTTT. Translation gives CASSPRGWRENTGELFF.

This clone has a handful of counts. V usage is TRBV15 and J usage is TRBJ1-3; D not certain. CDR1 is LNHNV and CDR2 is YYDKDF in the germline V gene (reference sequence). The CDR3 spans 14 residues. The V and J ends lost 2 bases and 2 bases respectively, with 7 bases between them. This CDR3 is CATSRLNPGNTIYF. DNA for the CDR3: TGTGCCACCAGCAGATTAAATCCTGGAAACACCATATATTTT.

V usage is TRBV27 and J usage is TRBJ1-2; D ambiguous. Germline lookup yields CDR1 MNHEY and CDR2 SMNVEV (reference sequence). This CDR3 has 15 residues. V was trimmed by 4 bases and J by 9 bases, leaving 21 bases between them. CDR3 residues: CASSSHSRVPGRYTF. In DNA form, the CDR3 reads TGTGCCAGCAGTTCGCACAGCCGGGTCCCAGGACGCTACACCTTC.

V gene TRBV4-1 combines with J gene TRBJ1-2, with TRBD1 matching 7 bases. The V and J ends lost 4 bases and 6 bases, in that order; junction bases with no gene match: 5. This CDR3 contains 13 residues. Germline-derived CDR1 and CDR2 are MGHRA and YSYEKL. The CDR3 sequence is CASSLTGVDGYTF. CDR3 coding DNA: TGCGCCAGCAGCCTAACAGGGGTTGATGGCTACACCTTC.

This clone was counted once. V usage is TRBV6-6 and J usage is TRBJ2-2, with D uncertain. The germline V and J ends were trimmed by 6 bases and 4 bases, with 18 bases remaining between them. The CDR3 has 16 residues. In germline, CDR1 is MNHNY, CDR2 SVGAGI (reference sequence). CDR3 sequence reads: CASSPSVGLSTGELFF. The CDR3 DNA sequence: TGTGCCAGCAGCCCCTCAGTGGGATTGAGCACCGGGGAGCTGTTTTTT.

The chain is built from TRBV7-8 and TRBJ2-3; a possible D gene is TRBD1 (6 bases). The CDR3 extends over 14 amino acids. V lost 5 bases and J 2 bases, leaving 11 bases between the germline ends. In germline, CDR1 is SGHVS, CDR2 FQNEAQ. The CDR3 loop reads CASSPTGFTDTQYF. In DNA, the CDR3 is TGTGCCAGCAGCCCTACAGGGTTCACAGATACGCAGTATTTT.

The rearrangement joins TRBV28 to TRBJ1-1; 10 bases line up with TRBD1. This CDR3 region has 16 residues. The trim removed 6 bases at V and 5 bases at J, leaving 12 bases unmatched. Germline V gives CDR1 MDHEN, CDR2 SYDVKM. The CDR3 coding sequence is TGTGCCAGCAGCCCCTCGACGGGGACAGGGGATACTGAAGCTTTCTTT. This codes for CASSPSTGTGDTEAFF. The full variable domain, in which reference TRBV28 and TRBJ1-1 provide the parts outside the CDR3, is DVKVTQSSRYLVKRTGEKVFLECVQDMDHENMFWYRQDPGLGLRLIYFSYDVKMKEKGDIPEGYSVSREKKERFSLILESASTNQTSMYLCASSPSTGTGDTEAFFGQGTRLTVV.

The chain recombines TRBV9 with TRBJ2-7; TRBD2 is a possible D gene (5 bases). CDR1 is SGDLS and CDR2 is YYNGEE in the germline V gene. With 0 bases removed from V and 3 bases from J, the gap between germline ends came to 10 bases. This CDR3 region has 14 residues. The CDR3 sequence is CASSVGVGVYEQYF. The CDR3 nucleotides read TGTGCCAGCAGCGTAGGGGTCGGGGTCTACGAGCAGTACTTC.

The chain couples TRBV6-2 or TRBV6-3 to TRBJ1-5; D is uncertain. The CDR3 extends over 15 amino acids. Germline V gene data show CDR1 as MNHEY and CDR2 as SVGEGT. Trimming removed 0 bases at V and 5 bases at J, with 11 bases between. The DNA of the CDR3 is TGTGCCAGCAGTTACTCATCAGATTCCTATCAGCCCCAGCATTTT. Protein sequence: CASSYSSDSYQPQHF.

The chain combines TRBV7-9 with TRBJ2-3; TRBD1 might be the D (5 bases). Trimming left V 3 bases short and J 9 bases short, with 7 bases between. In germline, CDR1 is SEHNR, CDR2 FQNEAQ (reference sequence). This CDR3 has 11 residues. As DNA, the CDR3 is TGTGCCAGCAGCTTTTCAGGGACGCAGTATTTT. Residues: CASSFSGTQYF.

V gene TRBV7-8 combines with J gene TRBJ1-4, with 8 bases aligning to TRBD1. The trim removed 4 bases at V and 8 bases at J, leaving 9 bases unmatched. Germline V CDR1 and CDR2: SGHVS, FQNEAQ. The CDR3 spans 15 residues. In DNA form, the CDR3 reads TGTGCCAGCAGCTCCGAGACAGGGGAGGGAGAAAAACTGTTTTTT. Amino acids: CASSSETGEGEKLFF.

This sequence joins TRBV7-2 and TRBJ1-2, with no clear D. Trimming stripped 1 base from V and 6 bases from J, with 12 bases between. CDR3 length: 14 amino acids. Germline V gene data show CDR1 as SGHTA and CDR2 as FQGNSA. Written as DNA, the CDR3 is TGTGCCAGCAGCTTAGGGAGGACTTTTGATGGCTACACCTTC. It yields the protein CASSLGRTFDGYTF.

The rearrangement links TRBV7-3 to TRBJ2-3; 11 bases are a match to TRBD2. Germline loops: CDR1 SGHTA, CDR2 FQGTGA. This CDR3 comprises 15 residues. Germline trimming cut 4 bases from V and 4 bases from J; bases unmatched to any gene: 4. CDR3 region: CASSSTSGSADTQYF. The CDR3 nucleotides read TGTGCCAGCAGCTCCACTAGCGGGAGCGCAGATACGCAGTATTTT.

The rearrangement links TRBV11-2 to TRBJ2-1; 13 nucleotides match TRBD2. The CDR3 is 17 amino acids. Germline values: CDR1 SGHAT, CDR2 FQNNGV. With V trimmed by 5 bases and J by 4 bases, 8 bases remained unmatched. The CDR3 nucleotides read TGTGCCAGCAGCCGAGGACTAGCGGGGGCTATATACAATGAGCAGTTCTTC. Protein product: CASSRGLAGAIYNEQFF.

This clone was found once. V usage is TRBV7-8 and J usage is TRBJ1-1; 10 bases agree with TRBD1. Germline V lookup: CDR1 SGHVS, CDR2 FQNEAQ. The CDR3 spans 17 residues. V was clipped by 8 bases and J by 1 base; unmatched bases: 13. CDR3 sequence (DNA): TGTGCCAGCGGACAGGGGGGGTGGACTTCAGGGAACACTGAAGCTTTCTTT. Translating gives CASGQGGWTSGNTEAFF.

The gene calls are TRBV5-4 and TRBJ1-4, with 7 bases that match TRBD1. After removal of 7 bases from V and 3 bases from J, the junction contained 6 bases not matched to a gene. CDR3 size: 14 residues. CDR1 SGHNT and CDR2 YYREEE come from the germline V gene (reference sequence). CDR3 DNA sequence: TGTGCCAGCGCGATAGGGGGCCCTAATGAAAAACTGTTTTTT. This codes for CASAIGGPNEKLFF.

The genes are TRBV20-1 and TRBJ1-2; D not certain. The germline V gene encodes CDR1 DFQATT and CDR2 SNEGSKA (reference sequence). Trimming removed 3 bases at V and 4 bases at J, with 6 bases between. The CDR3 covers 11 residues. The CDR3 DNA is TGCAGTGCTAGCGAGTCCTATGGCTACACCTTC. Encoded protein: CSASESYGYTF.

The chain uses TRBV20-1 and TRBJ1-5, with 7 nucleotides matching TRBD1. Germline V gene sequence: CDR1 DFQATT, CDR2 SNEGSKA (reference sequence). Trimming at V came to 3 bases and at J to 5 bases, leaving 1 base not matched to a gene. This CDR3 has 12 residues. In DNA, the CDR3 is TGCAGTGCTAGTACAGGGGATCAGCCCCAGCATTTT. Protein product: CSASTGDQPQHF.

The chain links TRBV2 to TRBJ1-2; D might be TRBD1 (6 bases). From germline, CDR1 is SNHLY and CDR2 FYNNEI. This CDR3 has 14 amino acids. The V end lost 7 bases, the J end lost 4 bases, and 16 bases lay between the germline ends. CDR3 sequence (DNA): TGTGCCAGCACTCATCCAGGGGAACGCTATGGCTACACCTTC. It is translated as CASTHPGERYGYTF.

The chain combines TRBV7-8 with TRBJ2-3; maybe TRBD2 (6 bases). Trimming stripped 1 base from V and 0 bases from J, with 11 bases between. CDR3 length equals 16 residues. Germline V gene data show CDR1 as SGHVS and CDR2 as FQNEAQ. CDR3 loop: CASSLVVAASTDTQYF. DNA of the CDR3: TGTGCCAGCAGCTTAGTGGTAGCGGCTAGCACAGATACGCAGTATTTT.

V gene TRBV6-4 combines with J gene TRBJ2-3; 9 bases align to TRBD2. CDR3 size: 16 residues. Germline values: CDR1 MRHNA, CDR2 SNTAGT. J was trimmed by 3 bases and V by 0 bases; bases with no gene match: 4. The CDR3 nucleotides are TGTGCCAGCAGTGACTCCTCTAGCGGGAATACAGATACGCAGTATTTT. It yields the protein CASSDSSSGNTDTQYF.

The chain employs TRBV6-2 or TRBV6-3 and TRBJ1-5, with D possibly matching TRBD1 (5 bases). The CDR3 consists of 16 residues. In germline, CDR1 is MNHEY, CDR2 SVGEGT. V was cut by 0 bases and J by 3 bases, with 12 bases left in between. The CDR3 DNA reads TGTGCCAGCAGTTACTCCGGGACGGATTACAATCAGCCCCAGCATTTT. As protein: CASSYSGTDYNQPQHF.

The chain combines TRBV18 with TRBJ1-2, with D hard to call. There are 14 residues in the CDR3. Germline assignment: CDR1 KGHSH and CDR2 LQKENI. The ends were cut back, 3 bases at V and 3 bases at J, with 11 bases in the middle. CDR3 loop: CASSPLDGHYGYTF. The CDR3 bases are TGTGCCAGCTCACCCCTGGACGGTCACTATGGCTACACCTTC. Complete variable domain (other parts from reference TRBV18 and TRBJ1-2): NAGVMQNPRHLVRRRGQEARLRCSPMKGHSHVYWYRQLPEEGLKFMVYLQKENIIDESGMPKERFSAEFPKEGPSILRIQQVVRGDSAAYFCASSPLDGHYGYTFGSGTRLTVV.

CDR3 region: CASSFVGGLYEQYF. In DNA, the CDR3 is TGTGCCAGCAGTTTTGTGGGGGGGCTCTACGAGCAGTACTTC. The chain has TRBV27 and TRBJ2-7, with D possibly being TRBD2 (7 bases). The ends were cut back, 3 bases at V and 3 bases at J, with 12 bases in the middle. The CDR3 runs to 14 residues. Germline V gives CDR1 MNHEY, CDR2 SMNVEV (reference sequence).

J is TRBJ2-7 and V is TRBV9; weak D call: TRBD1 (5 bases). V lost 0 bases and J lost 4, with 14 bases in between. This CDR3 region has 15 residues. Germline values: CDR1 SGDLS, CDR2 YYNGEE. CDR3 in amino acids: CASSVGQGNRYEQYF. The CDR3 region has the DNA TGTGCCAGCAGCGTAGGCCAGGGAAATCGGTACGAGCAGTACTTC.

The chain links TRBV5-4 to TRBJ2-1; D is unclear. Between the trimmed V and J ends, which lost 3 bases and 8 bases, there was a span of 9 bases. This CDR3 spans 12 amino acids. The germline CDR1 and CDR2 sequences are SGHNT and YYREEE (reference sequence). CDR3 protein: CASSSLTDEQFF. In DNA form, the CDR3 reads TGTGCCAGCAGCTCATTAACGGATGAGCAGTTCTTC.

This rearrangement joins TRBV29-1 to TRBJ2-3; no firm D call. This CDR3 spans 15 amino acids. CDR1 is SQVTM, CDR2 ANQGSEA, per germline. V was cut by 5 bases and J by 2 bases, with 17 bases left in between. The DNA for the CDR3 is TGCAGCGTTCGCTATGGGTTTTCCTACACAGATACGCAGTATTTT. This encodes CSVRYGFSYTDTQYF.

The chain uses TRBV4-1 and TRBJ1-1; 8 positions agree with TRBD1. CDR3 length equals 15 residues. CDR1 and CDR2 (germline): MGHRA, YSYEKL. After removal of 5 bases from V and 4 bases from J, the junction contained 9 bases not matched to a gene. DNA for the CDR3: TGCGCCAGCAGCAACACAGGGGGGGGAGGCACTGAAGCTTTCTTT. This translates into CASSNTGGGGTEAFF.